Below, 25 T cell receptor beta chains from the same sample are listed, as sequenced in a study of human T cells and chemical hapten exposure. TCRdb recomputed calls from the RACE reads with MiXCR, one row per CDR3 protein. The sample gives over 45,000 distinct CDR3 sequences, 9% to 9.5% of which show up once; about an eighth is in the top ten. As for time point: patch test 1, 2 weeks after DPC sensitization. The treatment is: therapeutic diphenylcyclopropenone sensitization with weekly scalp DPC. The sample was whole blood, taken in connection with sensitization to the hapten diphenylcyclopropenone (DPC). The receptors were gathered from a woman aged 40 to 50 with alopecia areata. Some clones in this sample may be carry-over from other donors' samples.

This clonotype was seen many times. The V and J genes are TRBV12-3 or TRBV12-4 and TRBJ1-5, with 8 bases identical to TRBD1. Unmatched junction bases numbered 5, after V lost 3 bases and J lost 4 bases. The CDR3 has 15 amino acids. The CDR3 loop is CASSLHGQGNQPQHF. The CDR3 DNA reads TGTGCCAGCAGTTTGCACGGACAGGGTAATCAGCCCCAGCATTTT.

This clonotype was seen ten or more times. The chain uses TRBV12-3 or TRBV12-4 and TRBJ1-2; D gene unclear. With 4 bases removed from V and 0 bases from J, the gap between germline ends came to 12 bases. The CDR3 is 15 amino acids. The CDR3 loop is CASSSLSSANYGYTF. The DNA of the CDR3 is TGTGCCAGCAGTTCCTTGAGCTCAGCTAACTATGGCTACACCTTC.

This clonotype was counted many times. The chain is built from TRBV19 and TRBJ2-2, with 10 bases lining up with TRBD1. The germline V gene has CDR1 LNHDA and CDR2 SQIVND (reference sequence). There are 15 residues in the CDR3. Trimming removed 3 bases from V and 6 bases from J; junction bases left unmatched: 4. The CDR3 DNA is TGTGCCAGTAGTATTCGCGACAGGGGGCCCGGGGAGCTGTTTTTT. This codes for CASSIRDRGPGELFF.

There are a few counts of this clonotype. The chain uses TRBV29-1 and TRBJ2-5, with 8 bases lining up with TRBD2. The CDR3 extends over 12 amino acids. The V gene's germline CDR1 is SQVTM and CDR2 ANQGSEA. V lost 5 bases, J lost 5 bases, and 4 bases stayed unmatched. The CDR3 region has the DNA TGCAGCGTTATAGCGGGGTACGAGACCCAGTACTTC. This gives the protein CSVIAGYETQYF.

This clonotype was counted many times. The rearrangement joins TRBV28 to TRBJ2-2; 7 bases align to TRBD1. This CDR3 has 16 amino acids. The germline CDR1 and CDR2 sequences are MDHEN and SYDVKM. V gave up 7 bases and J gave up 0 bases; unmatched junction bases: 8. CDR3 nucleotides: TGTGCCAGCACCGCGAGACAGGGATCGAACACCGGGGAGCTGTTTTTT. Protein: CASTARQGSNTGELFF.

This clonotype came up many times. The J gene is TRBJ1-6, the V gene TRBV7-2, with 7 bases lining up with TRBD1. There are 15 residues in the CDR3. Trimming removed 5 bases from V and 7 bases from J; junction bases left unmatched: 8. Germline CDR1 is SGHTA and CDR2 is FQGNSA. The CDR3 sequence is CASSPRDRKNSPLHF. CDR3 nucleotides: TGTGCCAGCAGCCCCCGGGACAGAAAGAATTCACCCCTCCACTTT.

This clonotype was recorded at least ten times. The chain employs TRBV12-3 or TRBV12-4 and TRBJ2-7; 7 bases match TRBD1. The J segment lost 2 bases and the V segment lost 4 bases, leaving 5 bases of the junction unmatched. The CDR3 loop spans 14 amino acids. As DNA, the CDR3 is TGTGCCAGCAGTTCTCGACAGGGCCCCTACGAGCAGTACTTC. Translation: CASSSRQGPYEQYF.

The genes are TRBV29-1 and TRBJ2-3; no clear D. CDR1 and CDR2 from the germline V gene are SQVTM and ANQGSEA. V lost 4 bases and J lost 1, with 6 bases in between. There are 12 residues in the CDR3. CDR3 amino acids: CSVGLRTDTQYF. CDR3 nucleotide sequence: TGCAGCGTTGGATTGCGCACAGATACGCAGTATTTT.

This clonotype was observed a handful of times. The chain couples TRBV11-1 to TRBJ1-1; 7 bases match TRBD1. In germline, CDR1 is SGHAT, CDR2 FQDESV (reference sequence). V lost 5 bases to trimming and J lost 2 bases; unmatched junction nucleotides: 8. CDR3 length: 15 residues. Written as DNA, the CDR3 is TGTGCCAGCAGCCCCCGGGACAGCCTTAACACTGAAGCTTTCTTT. This codes for CASSPRDSLNTEAFF.

This clonotype was seen at least ten times. The gene calls are TRBV5-1 and TRBJ2-5; D is undetermined. CDR1 and CDR2 from the germline V gene are SGHRS and YFSETQ. The CDR3 spans 16 residues. Trimming took 0 bases from V and 5 from J, leaving 17 bases between them. The CDR3 sequence: CASSLAATSFKETQYF. The CDR3 nucleotides are TGCGCCAGCAGCTTGGCCGCGACGTCCTTCAAGGAGACCCAGTACTTC.

The sample holds many counts of this clonotype. This chain joins TRBV12-3 or TRBV12-4 and TRBJ1-1; TRBD1 aligns across 7 bases. Trimming took 7 bases from V and 8 from J; bases not matched to a gene: 16. The CDR3 is 15 amino acids. Here the CDR3 reads CASKSGGTDDLEAFF. The CDR3 DNA is TGTGCCAGCAAATCAGGGGGTACTGACGATTTGGAAGCTTTCTTT.

The chain uses TRBV11-3 and TRBJ2-3, with 8 bases lining up with TRBD1. There are 17 residues in the CDR3. CDR1 is SGHNT, CDR2 YENEEA, per germline. Trimming at V came to 4 bases and at J to 1 base, leaving 10 bases not matched to a gene. The CDR3 nucleotides read TGTGCCAGCAGCTCCAGGACAGGGTTTCCCGGCACAGATACGCAGTATTTT. Its protein is CASSSRTGFPGTDTQYF.

Many counts were recorded for this clonotype. This chain joins TRBV6-2 or TRBV6-3 and TRBJ1-5, with D perhaps matching TRBD1 (6 bases). Deletions cut 2 bases from V and 0 bases from J, with 17 bases between. The CDR3 has 18 residues. Germline-derived CDR1 and CDR2 are MNHEY and SVGEGT. DNA of the CDR3: TGTGCCAGCAGTTACGGGAGACGGGGGGCAGGTAGCAATCAGCCCCAGCATTTT. As protein: CASSYGRRGAGSNQPQHF.

This clonotype was found many times. The gene calls are TRBV6-2 or TRBV6-3 and TRBJ1-6; D perhaps matches TRBD1 (5 bases). The germline gives CDR1 MNHEY, CDR2 SVGEGT. The CDR3 extends over 14 amino acids. The germline V and J ends were trimmed by 2 bases and 10 bases, with 12 bases remaining between them. CDR3 DNA sequence: TGTGCCAGCAGTTACGCGGTCGGGGGATCACCCCTCCACTTT. Encoded protein: CASSYAVGGSPLHF.

The chain recombines TRBV4-1 with TRBJ1-6; the D gene is possibly TRBD1 (6 bases). V was pared by 0 bases and J by 4 bases, with 10 bases between. CDR1 and CDR2 from the germline V gene are MGHRA and YSYEKL. The CDR3 length is 16 residues. CDR3 sequence: CASSQDWTAYNSPLHF. CDR3 nucleotide sequence: TGCGCCAGCAGCCAAGATTGGACAGCTTATAATTCACCCCTCCACTTT.

This clonotype was recorded at least ten times. The chain couples TRBV19 to TRBJ2-2; TRBD1 aligns across 8 bases. The CDR3 loop spans 17 amino acids. The V and J ends lost 4 bases and 3 bases, in that order; junction bases with no gene match: 10. Germline CDR1 is LNHDA and CDR2 is SQIVND (reference sequence). Here the CDR3 DNA reads TGTGCCAGTAGTACCCCGGACAGGGAGGAAGACACCGGGGAGCTGTTTTTT. Its translation is CASSTPDREEDTGELFF.

In this sample, this clonotype turned up many times. V gene TRBV29-1 combines with J gene TRBJ2-3; D may match TRBD1 or TRBD2 (5 bases each). The length of the CDR3 is 14 residues. Trimming took off 5 bases at V and 4 bases at J, with 16 bases between the two ends. The germline CDR1 and CDR2 sequences are SQVTM and ANQGSEA. The CDR3: CSVRKGSGADTQYF. The CDR3 DNA sequence: TGCAGCGTTCGCAAGGGGTCCGGGGCAGATACGCAGTATTTT.

The sample holds a few counts of this clonotype. The chain uses TRBV27 and TRBJ2-4; tentatively, D is TRBD1 or TRBD2 (6 bases each). Per germline, CDR1 MNHEY and CDR2 SMNVEV (reference sequence). CDR3 length: 12 amino acids. V lost 4 bases to trimming and J lost 8 bases, with 9 bases between them. The CDR3 region is CASSSGAHIQYF. For the CDR3, the DNA is TGTGCCAGCAGTTCGGGGGCCCACATTCAGTACTTC.

In its sample, this clonotype was seen a few times. The chain carries TRBV11-3 and TRBJ2-3; TRBD2 might be the D (7 bases). The CDR3 runs 13 residues. Germline V gene sequence: CDR1 SGHNT, CDR2 YENEEA. The ends were cut back, 8 bases at V and 2 bases at J, with 11 bases in the middle. DNA of the CDR3: TGTGCCAGCGCGGGGGCCCACACAGATACGCAGTATTTT. It yields the protein CASAGAHTDTQYF.

This chain uses TRBV20-1 with TRBJ2-7; possibly TRBD2 for D (7 bases). Trimming took off 6 bases at V and 0 bases at J, with 15 bases between the two ends. CDR1 DFQATT and CDR2 SNEGSKA come from the germline V gene (reference sequence). The CDR3 covers 14 residues. CDR3 in amino acids: CSALPGGPSYEQYF. CDR3 nucleotides: TGCAGTGCCCTCCCGGGGGGCCCCTCCTACGAGCAGTACTTC.

This clonotype was seen many times. The rearrangement links TRBV7-9 to TRBJ2-3, with 7 positions matching TRBD2. The germline CDR1 and CDR2 sequences are SEHNR and FQNEAQ (reference sequence). The CDR3 is made up of 14 amino acids. The V segment lost 11 bases and the J segment 1 base; nucleotides outside the gene matches: 9. CDR3 residues: CAGRRGEGTDTQYF. DNA for the CDR3: TGTGCCGGACGTCGGGGGGAGGGCACAGATACGCAGTATTTT.

Only one count was recorded for this clonotype. The CDR3, as DNA: TGTGCCAGCAGCCCCCAGCAGGGGTCTGTCTACGAGCAGTACTTC. Its translation: CASSPQQGSVYEQYF. This rearrangement joins TRBV7-3 to TRBJ2-7; TRBD1 might be the D (6 bases). The V end lost 5 bases, the J end lost 3 bases, and 17 bases lay between the germline ends. The germline gives CDR1 SGHTA, CDR2 FQGTGA. The CDR3 has 15 amino acids.

This clonotype occurred many times. The chain has TRBV4-3 and TRBJ2-5; D call uncertain. Trimming left V 4 bases short and J 2 bases short, with 11 bases between. Germline values: CDR1 LGHNA, CDR2 YSLEER. The CDR3 loop spans 14 amino acids. CDR3 residues: CASSPGDMQETQYF. In DNA, the CDR3 is TGCGCCAGCAGCCCAGGCGACATGCAAGAGACCCAGTACTTC.

In its sample, this clonotype was seen many times. CDR3 sequence: CASRGDGANTEAFF. The CDR3 bases are TGTGCCAGCAGGGGGGACGGAGCTAACACTGAAGCTTTCTTT. V and J are TRBV6-6 and TRBJ1-1, with D maybe TRBD1 (5 bases). Germline CDR1 is MNHNY and CDR2 is SVGAGI (reference sequence). The ends were cut back, 6 bases at V and 2 bases at J, with 13 bases in the middle. This CDR3 has 14 amino acids.

Only a few counts were recorded for this clonotype. The chain joins TRBV29-1 to TRBJ2-7; D might be TRBD1 (5 bases). V lost 0 bases and J 3 bases, leaving 9 bases between the germline ends. The CDR3 consists of 13 residues. Germline loops: CDR1 SQVTM, CDR2 ANQGSEA. CDR3 in DNA: TGCAGCGTTGAAGAGCCGACAGTCTACGAGCAGTACTTC. It translates to CSVEEPTVYEQYF.